Following are 20 T cell receptor beta chains from one sample sequenced in a study of CD8 T cells in ankylosing spondylitis. The study's findings and limits: Characteristic, it appeared, of ankylosing spondylitis blood was a TCR beta motif of about eight highly homologous variants.

These receptors lack a known antigen. MiXCR, applied by TCRdb to the 5' RACE reads, yields one record per CDR3 protein. This table holds 200,000 to 250,000 distinct CDR3 sequences, around 20% found once. The sample taken for sequencing was blood, either unsorted or a sorted T cell fraction (not recorded which). The receptors were gathered from a male donor with ankylosing spondylitis.

The CDR3 sequence: CASAGRGYNEQFF. In DNA form, the CDR3 reads TGTGCCAGCGCTGGAAGGGGATACAATGAGCAGTTCTTC. This chain links TRBV19 with TRBJ2-1; TRBD1 might be the D (5 bases). Germline V CDR1 and CDR2: LNHDA, SQIVND (reference sequence). The CDR3 sequence is 13 residues long. V lost 9 bases and J lost 4, with 13 bases in between.

This clonotype was observed a few times. The CDR3 nucleotides are TGTGCCAGCAGCCAAGATATTGGCGGATACAATGAGCAGTTCTTC. Protein sequence: CASSQDIGGYNEQFF. J is TRBJ2-1 and V is TRBV14; D is unclear. Germline CDR1 SGHDN, CDR2 FVKESK. CDR3 length equals 15 residues. Deletions cut 0 bases from V and 4 bases from J, with 10 bases between. The full variable domain, completed using reference TRBV14 and TRBJ2-1, is EAGVTQFPSHSVIEKGQTVTLRCDPISGHDNLYWYRRVMGKEIKFLLHFVKESKQDESGMPNNRFLAERTGGTYSTLKVQPAELEDSGVYFCASSQDIGGYNEQFFGPGTRLTVL.

This clonotype was observed at least ten times. The chain links TRBV7-9 to TRBJ2-1, with D possibly matching TRBD2 (5 bases). CDR1 and CDR2 (germline): SEHNR, FQNEAQ (reference sequence). This CDR3 has 15 amino acids. V lost 3 bases, J lost 4 bases, and 13 bases lay in between. The CDR3: CASSFGGSGYNEQFF. The CDR3 DNA reads as TGTGCCAGCAGCTTCGGCGGGTCGGGGTACAATGAGCAGTTCTTC.

Written as DNA, the CDR3 is TGTGCCAGCAGCTTAACGGGGAATTACGAGCAGTACTTC. It translates to CASSLTGNYEQYF. The J gene is TRBJ2-7, the V gene TRBV7-9; maybe TRBD2 (5 bases). CDR1 and CDR2 (germline): SEHNR, FQNEAQ (reference sequence). This CDR3 contains 13 residues. Trimming took 2 bases from V and 4 from J, leaving 9 bases between them.

This clonotype was seen more than once but under ten times. V and J are TRBV28 and TRBJ2-7; D is perhaps TRBD1 or TRBD2 (5 bases each). V was clipped by 4 bases and J by 2 bases, with 12 bases between them. The length of the CDR3 is 14 residues. In germline, CDR1 is MDHEN, CDR2 SYDVKM. The CDR3 spells CASSSGTYTYEQYF. Here the CDR3 DNA reads TGTGCCAGCAGTTCCGGGACCTACACCTACGAGCAGTACTTC. Full variable domain (remainder filled in from reference TRBV28 and TRBJ2-7): DVKVTQSSRYLVKRTGEKVFLECVQDMDHENMFWYRQDPGLGLRLIYFSYDVKMKEKGDIPEGYSVSREKKERFSLILESASTNQTSMYLCASSSGTYTYEQYFGPGTRLTVT.

The rearrangement uses TRBV5-3 and TRBJ2-7; a possible D gene is TRBD1 (7 bases). TRBV5-3 carries the ORF label, with uncertain function. V lost 8 bases and J lost 2, with 29 bases in between. This CDR3 has 18 amino acids. CDR3 residues: CASKDGAGQSSRPYEQYF. The CDR3 DNA reads TGTGCCAGTAAAGATGGCGCGGGACAGTCATCGAGACCCTACGAGCAGTACTTC.

This clonotype turned up a few times. The V call is TRBV6-1, the J call TRBJ2-7; no reliable D call. CDR1 is MNHNS, CDR2 SASEGT, per germline. Deletions cut 1 base from V and 1 base from J, with 11 bases between. This CDR3 spans 15 amino acids. CDR3 residues: CASSEGIGASYEQYF. CDR3 sequence (DNA): TGTGCCAGCAGTGAAGGGATAGGCGCGTCCTACGAGCAGTACTTC.

V usage is TRBV4-1 and J usage is TRBJ1-1; D unclear. Trimming removed 0 bases at V and 4 bases at J, with 12 bases between. The germline V gene has CDR1 MGHRA and CDR2 YSYEKL. The CDR3 sequence is 15 residues long. The DNA of the CDR3 is TGCGCCAGCAGCCAAGAAAACAGTGAGAGCACTGAAGCTTTCTTT. This translates into CASSQENSESTEAFF.

This chain uses TRBV29-1 with TRBJ1-5; tentatively, D is TRBD1 (6 bases). V was trimmed by 4 bases and J by 7 bases, leaving 11 bases between them. This CDR3 region has 12 residues. Germline V gene data show CDR1 as SQVTM and CDR2 as ANQGSEA. DNA for the CDR3: TGCAGCGTTGGGTTCCAGGGGCAGCCCCAGCATTTT. This sequence encodes CSVGFQGQPQHF.

The genes are TRBV27 and TRBJ2-7, with D hard to call. V lost 1 base to trimming and J lost 3 bases, with 7 bases between them. The CDR3 is 13 residues long. Per the germline V gene, CDR1 is MNHEY and CDR2 is SMNVEV (reference sequence). The CDR3 nucleotides are TGTGCCAGCAGTTTATGGCGCGACTACGAGCAGTACTTC. Encoded protein: CASSLWRDYEQYF.

This chain joins TRBV28 and TRBJ2-2; TRBD2 matches 9 bases. The V segment lost 1 base and the J segment 7 bases; nucleotides outside the gene matches: 7. The CDR3 is made up of 16 amino acids. Germline CDR1 MDHEN, CDR2 SYDVKM. CDR3 sequence reads: CASSLLAGGDGGELFF. CDR3 DNA: TGTGCCAGCAGTTTATTGGCGGGAGGGGACGGCGGGGAGCTGTTTTTT.

This clonotype was picked up a small number of times. This chain joins TRBV5-1 and TRBJ2-7; 9 bases are a match to TRBD1. Per the germline V gene, CDR1 is SGHRS and CDR2 is YFSETQ. CDR3 size: 15 residues. V shed 0 bases and J 6 bases; nucleotides not matched to a gene: 7. The CDR3 region has the DNA TGCGCCAGCAGCTTGGGGCTGGACAGGGGAAGCGAGCAGTACTTC. Amino acids: CASSLGLDRGSEQYF.

This rearrangement joins TRBV19 to TRBJ2-1; D ambiguous. The CDR3 length is 14 residues. Trimming took 3 bases from V and 9 from J, leaving 15 bases between them. Germline V CDR1 and CDR2: LNHDA, SQIVND (reference sequence). The chain's CDR3 is CASSMGTFLVEQFF. As DNA, the CDR3 is TGTGCCAGTAGTATGGGAACATTCCTGGTTGAGCAGTTCTTC. Variable domain in full (rest from reference TRBV19 and TRBJ2-1): DGGITQSPKYLFRKEGQNVTLSCEQNLNHDAMYWYRQDPGQGLRLIYYSQIVNDFQKGDIAEGYSVSREKKESFPLTVTSAQKNPTAFYLCASSMGTFLVEQFFGPGTRLTVL.

This chain connects TRBV13 to TRBJ2-1, with D tentatively TRBD2 (5 bases). Germline V gene lookup returns CDR1 PRHDT and CDR2 FYEKMQ (reference sequence). This CDR3 comprises 16 residues. V dropped 3 bases and J dropped 7 bases, with 19 bases sitting between them. CDR3 sequence reads: CASSFLRSEVTNEQFF. In DNA form, the CDR3 reads TGTGCCAGCAGCTTCTTAAGGTCGGAGGTTACAAATGAGCAGTTCTTC.

The sample holds many counts of this clonotype. The chain is built from TRBV12-3 or TRBV12-4 and TRBJ2-1; D is perhaps TRBD1 (5 bases). With 2 bases removed from V and 3 bases from J, the gap between germline ends came to 8 bases. This CDR3 is built from 14 residues. DNA for the CDR3: TGTGCCAGCAGTTTAAGGGGTGTCTACAATGAGCAGTTCTTC. Its translation is CASSLRGVYNEQFF.

The table lists this clonotype with a few counts. This sequence joins TRBV7-8 and TRBJ1-2, with a tentative D call TRBD1 (6 bases). Germline CDR1 SGHVS, CDR2 FQNEAQ. Trimming took off 0 bases at V and 7 bases at J, with 12 bases between the two ends. This CDR3 region has 14 residues. CDR3 sequence reads: CASSLAGGRRGYTF. CDR3 nucleotide sequence: TGTGCCAGCAGCTTAGCGGGGGGGCGTCGTGGCTACACCTTC.

This clonotype was seen only a few times. The chain joins TRBV9 to TRBJ1-2; D call uncertain. Germline CDR1 SGDLS, CDR2 YYNGEE. This CDR3 has 14 amino acids. V shed 6 bases and J shed 3 bases, with 15 bases lying between them. CDR3: CASTPGDGDYGYTF. Written as DNA, the CDR3 is TGTGCCAGCACCCCGGGAGACGGTGACTATGGCTACACCTTC.

Ten or more counts support this clonotype. CDR3 DNA sequence: TGCGCCAGCAGCTTGGACCCGAACACTGAAGCTTTCTTT. It codes for CASSLDPNTEAFF. The chain is built from TRBV5-1 and TRBJ1-1; D is uncertain. Trimming stripped 0 bases from V and 1 base from J, with 4 bases between. The CDR3 runs to 13 residues. CDR1 is SGHRS, CDR2 YFSETQ, per germline.

J is TRBJ2-5 and V is TRBV9, with D tentatively TRBD1 (5 bases). The germline V and J ends were trimmed by 0 bases and 5 bases, with 14 bases remaining between them. The CDR3 is 15 residues long. Per germline, CDR1 SGDLS and CDR2 YYNGEE. In nucleotides, the CDR3 is TGTGCCAGCAGCGTAGGCGACAGCCTCGGTGAGACCCAGTACTTC. Residues: CASSVGDSLGETQYF.

This clonotype turned up a few times. The chain recombines TRBV30 with TRBJ1-3; D call uncertain. Germline lookup yields CDR1 GTSNPN and CDR2 SVGIG (reference sequence). There are 13 residues in the CDR3. Trimming left V 0 bases short and J 0 bases short, with 3 bases between. The CDR3: CAWSVFSGNTIYF. The CDR3 DNA follows: TGTGCCTGGAGTGTCTTCTCTGGAAACACCATATATTTT. The full variable domain, rest sourced from reference TRBV30 and TRBJ1-3, is SQTIHQWPATLVQPVGSPLSLECTVEGTSNPNLYWYRQAAGRGLQLLFYSVGIGQISSEVPQNLSASRPQDRQFILSSKKLLLSDSGFYLCAWSVFSGNTIYFGEGSWLTVV.